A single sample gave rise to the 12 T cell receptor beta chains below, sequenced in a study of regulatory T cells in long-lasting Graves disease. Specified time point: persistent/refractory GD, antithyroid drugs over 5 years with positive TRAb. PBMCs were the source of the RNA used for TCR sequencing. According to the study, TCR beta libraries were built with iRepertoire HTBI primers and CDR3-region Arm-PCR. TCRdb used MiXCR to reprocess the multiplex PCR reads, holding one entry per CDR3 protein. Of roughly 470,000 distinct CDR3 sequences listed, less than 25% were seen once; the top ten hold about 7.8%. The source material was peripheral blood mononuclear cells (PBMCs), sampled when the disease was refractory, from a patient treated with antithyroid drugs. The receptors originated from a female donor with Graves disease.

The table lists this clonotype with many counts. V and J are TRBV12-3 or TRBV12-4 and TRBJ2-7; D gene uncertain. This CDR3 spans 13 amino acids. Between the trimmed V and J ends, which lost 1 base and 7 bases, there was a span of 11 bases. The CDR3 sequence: CASSLVGFREQYF. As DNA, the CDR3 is TGTGCCAGCAGTTTAGTAGGGTTCCGGGAGCAGTACTTC.

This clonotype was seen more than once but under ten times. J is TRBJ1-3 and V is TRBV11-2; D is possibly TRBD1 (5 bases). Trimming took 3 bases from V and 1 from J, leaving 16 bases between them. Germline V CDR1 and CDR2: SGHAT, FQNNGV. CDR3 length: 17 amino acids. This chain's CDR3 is CASSFSGRGLSGNTIYF. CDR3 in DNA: TGTGCCAGCAGCTTCTCGGGACGGGGACTTTCTGGAAACACCATATATTTT.

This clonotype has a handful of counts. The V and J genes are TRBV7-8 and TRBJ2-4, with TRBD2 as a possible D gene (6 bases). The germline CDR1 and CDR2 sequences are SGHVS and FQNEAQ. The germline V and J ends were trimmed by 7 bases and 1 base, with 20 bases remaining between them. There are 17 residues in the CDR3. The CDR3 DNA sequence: TGTGCCAGCACCCCTTCTCGGGGGAGCAACGCCAAAAACATTCAGTACTTC. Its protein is CASTPSRGSNAKNIQYF.

In DNA, the CDR3 is TGCAGCGCAAAACAGGGGGGAACTGAAGCTTTCTTT. Translated: CSAKQGGTEAFF. The chain carries TRBV29-1 and TRBJ1-1, with 8 bases identical to TRBD1. J gave up 5 bases and V 7 bases, and 6 bases lay outside the gene matches. This CDR3 has 12 residues. Germline lookup yields CDR1 SQVTM and CDR2 ANQGSEA.

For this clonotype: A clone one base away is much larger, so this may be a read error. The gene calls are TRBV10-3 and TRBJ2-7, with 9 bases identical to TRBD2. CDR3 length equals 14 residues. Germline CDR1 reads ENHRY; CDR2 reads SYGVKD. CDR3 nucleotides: TGTGCCATCAGCCGGACTAGCGCGACCTACGAGCAGCACTTC. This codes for CAISRTSATYEQHF.

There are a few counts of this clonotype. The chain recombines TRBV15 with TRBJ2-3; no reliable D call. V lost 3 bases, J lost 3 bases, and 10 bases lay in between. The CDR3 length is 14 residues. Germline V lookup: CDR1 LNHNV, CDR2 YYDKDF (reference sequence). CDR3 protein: CATSRVRVTDTQYF. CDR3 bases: TGTGCCACCAGCAGGGTTAGGGTAACAGATACGCAGTATTTT.

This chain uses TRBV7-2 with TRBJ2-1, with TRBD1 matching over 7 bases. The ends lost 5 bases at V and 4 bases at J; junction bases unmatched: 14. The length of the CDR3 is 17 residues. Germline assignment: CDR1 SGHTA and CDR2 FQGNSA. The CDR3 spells CASSRSLTGLGYNEQFF. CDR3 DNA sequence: TGTGCCAGCAGCCGAAGCTTGACAGGGCTCGGGTACAATGAGCAGTTCTTC.

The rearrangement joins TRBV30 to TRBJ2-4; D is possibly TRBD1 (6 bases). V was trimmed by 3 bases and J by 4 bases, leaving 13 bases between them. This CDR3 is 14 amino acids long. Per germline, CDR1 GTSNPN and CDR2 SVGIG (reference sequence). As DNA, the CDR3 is TGTGCCTGGAGCTTGGCAAGGGGGAAAAACATTCAGTACTTC. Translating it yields CAWSLARGKNIQYF.

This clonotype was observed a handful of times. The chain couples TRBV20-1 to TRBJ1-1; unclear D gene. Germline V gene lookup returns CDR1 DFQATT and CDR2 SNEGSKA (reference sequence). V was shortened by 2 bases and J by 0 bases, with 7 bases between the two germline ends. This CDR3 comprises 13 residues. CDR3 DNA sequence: TGCAGTGCTAGACAGGTTCTGAACACTGAAGCTTTCTTT. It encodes CSARQVLNTEAFF.

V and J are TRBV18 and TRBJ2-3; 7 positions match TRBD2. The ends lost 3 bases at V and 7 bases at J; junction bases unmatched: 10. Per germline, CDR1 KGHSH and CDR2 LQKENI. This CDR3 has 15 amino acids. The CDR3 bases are TGTGCCAGCTCACCGAACCGGGACTACTCAAATACGCAGTATTTT. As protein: CASSPNRDYSNTQYF.

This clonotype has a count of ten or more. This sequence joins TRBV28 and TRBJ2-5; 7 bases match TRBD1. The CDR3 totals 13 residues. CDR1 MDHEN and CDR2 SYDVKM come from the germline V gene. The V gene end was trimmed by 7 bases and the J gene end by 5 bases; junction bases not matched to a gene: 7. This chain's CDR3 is CASTQTGRETQYF. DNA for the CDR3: TGTGCCAGCACCCAGACAGGGCGGGAGACCCAGTACTTC.

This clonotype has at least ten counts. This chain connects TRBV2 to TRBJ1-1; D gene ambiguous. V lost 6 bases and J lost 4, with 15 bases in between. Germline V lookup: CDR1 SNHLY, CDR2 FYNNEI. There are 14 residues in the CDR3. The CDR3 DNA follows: TGTGCCAGCAGAAGAGGAGACGCCCTCACTGAAGCTTTCTTT. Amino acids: CASRRGDALTEAFF.